Presented here are 26 T cell receptor beta chains from one specimen sequenced in a study of shared clonotypes between healthy human individuals. Sequencing was performed with immunoSEQ multiplex PCR; in TCRdb, only in-frame clones are kept and a portion is missing. The table shows some 2 million clones, with roughly 96% occurring only once. The sequencing input was naive CD4+ T cells sorted from blood. Subset of the sample: CD45RA+ positively selected. All receptors derive from a man between 18 and 29 years old in good health.

The gene calls are TRBV6-5 and TRBJ1-4, with D maybe TRBD1 (5 bases). Germline V lookup: CDR1 MNHEY, CDR2 SVGAGI. V was cut by 3 bases and J by 6 bases, with 11 bases left in between. This CDR3 contains 14 residues. The CDR3 is CASSYWGKYEKLFF. DNA of the CDR3: TGTGCCAGCAGTTATTGGGGGAAATATGAAAAACTGTTTTTT.

The chain is built from TRBV4-1 and TRBJ2-3; 11 bases match TRBD2. The germline CDR1 and CDR2 sequences are MGHRA and YSYEKL. This CDR3 region has 16 residues. V shed 4 bases, J shed 2 bases, and the junction held 5 bases outside the gene matches. The CDR3 DNA sequence: TGCGCCAGCAGCCCCGGGACTAGCGGATTCACAGATACGCAGTATTTT. This sequence encodes CASSPGTSGFTDTQYF.

The gene calls are TRBV10-3 and TRBJ2-7; 9 bases map to TRBD2. Looked up from germline, CDR1 is ENHRY and CDR2 is SYGVKD. This CDR3 contains 15 residues. With V trimmed by 4 bases and J by 0 bases, 4 bases remained unmatched. In DNA form, the CDR3 reads TGTGCCATCAGTGGGGGTAGCGGGAGCTCCTACGAGCAGTACTTC. Translating gives CAISGGSGSSYEQYF.

In this sample, this clone turned up once. An end of the junction differs from the germline gene, which may be a read error. V is TRBV28 and J is TRBJ1-1; D is unclear. There are 12 residues in the CDR3. Germline V gene lookup returns CDR1 MDHEN and CDR2 SYDVKM. Here the CDR3 reads CASSLLTGWPSF. DNA of the CDR3: TGTGCCAGCAGTTTATTAACGGGTTGGCCATCGTTT.

In nucleotides, the CDR3 is TGTGCCATCAGTGACCCGAGGCTACAAGGGATCAATCAGCCCCAGCATTTT. Protein product: CAISDPRLQGINQPQHF. This rearrangement joins TRBV10-3 to TRBJ1-5; D not certain. This CDR3 region has 17 residues. Trimming left V 3 bases short and J 3 bases short, with 18 bases between. CDR1 and CDR2 from the germline V gene are ENHRY and SYGVKD.

This chain uses TRBV6-1 with TRBJ2-7, with a tentative D call TRBD1 (5 bases). Deletions cut 8 bases from V and 1 base from J, with 9 bases between. Germline V CDR1 and CDR2: MNHNS, SASEGT. This CDR3 comprises 12 residues. This CDR3 is CASGDSSYEQYF. The CDR3, as DNA: TGTGCCAGCGGAGACAGTTCCTACGAGCAGTACTTC.

This clone was seen a handful of times. In the same sample, other DNA sequences code for this CDR3. V and J are TRBV6-1 and TRBJ1-5; D gene ambiguous. The CDR3 consists of 12 residues. Germline CDR1 MNHNS, CDR2 SASEGT. V shed 2 bases and J shed 4 bases, with 3 bases lying between them. The CDR3 loop is CASSERNQPQHF. The CDR3 bases are TGTGCCAGCAGTGAACGGAATCAGCCCCAGCATTTT.

This clone was picked up one time. This chain links TRBV5-1 with TRBJ2-7; D remains unclear. In germline, CDR1 is SGHRS, CDR2 YFSETQ. The CDR3 sequence is 14 residues long. Trimming took off 0 bases at V and 5 bases at J, with 12 bases between the two ends. CDR3 protein: CASSLAEAANEQYF. As DNA, the CDR3 is TGCGCCAGCAGCTTGGCCGAGGCAGCGAACGAGCAGTACTTC.

On this clone: The sample carries other DNA sequences with the same CDR3. This chain links TRBV7-9 with TRBJ1-1; D is ambiguous. This CDR3 contains 11 residues. CDR1 SEHNR and CDR2 FQNEAQ come from the germline V gene (reference sequence). Trimming cost V 5 bases and J 6 bases, with 7 bases left between them. The CDR3 reads CASSPRPEAFF. CDR3 DNA: TGTGCCAGCAGCCCTCGGCCTGAAGCTTTCTTT.

The CDR3 reads CASSLVGLGNTIYF. Here the CDR3 DNA reads TGTGCCAGCAGCTTAGTGGGGTTAGGAAACACCATATATTTT. V and J are TRBV7-2 and TRBJ1-3; no clear D. The CDR3 runs 14 residues. Trimming removed 1 base from V and 4 bases from J, with 8 bases in between. Germline V gene lookup returns CDR1 SGHTA and CDR2 FQGNSA.

V is TRBV6-5 and J is TRBJ1-1; D perhaps matches TRBD1 (6 bases). Deletions cut 5 bases from V and 1 base from J, with 11 bases between. CDR1 is MNHEY and CDR2 is SVGAGI in the germline V gene. This CDR3 is 14 amino acids long. CDR3 DNA: TGTGCCAGCAGTACCCAAGGGGGGAACACTGAAGCTTTCTTT. Residues: CASSTQGGNTEAFF.

This rearrangement joins TRBV6-1 to TRBJ2-7, with a possible D match to TRBD2 (6 bases). Looked up from germline, CDR1 is MNHNS and CDR2 is SASEGT. This CDR3 contains 14 residues. V was pared by 3 bases and J by 3 bases, with 12 bases between. The CDR3 DNA sequence: TGTGCCAGCAGTGACCCCGGGGGTAGCTACGAGCAGTACTTC. Its protein is CASSDPGGSYEQYF.

The rearrangement uses TRBV6-1 and TRBJ2-3; 8 nucleotides align to TRBD1. Trimming removed 3 bases from V and 7 bases from J; junction bases left unmatched: 12. Germline CDR1 is MNHNS and CDR2 is SASEGT. The CDR3 is 16 residues long. The chain's CDR3 is CASSDPGRTGFYTQYF. The DNA for the CDR3 is TGTGCCAGCAGTGACCCCGGCCGGACAGGGTTTTATACGCAGTATTTT.

The V and J genes are TRBV5-1 and TRBJ2-5; no clear D gene. The CDR3 sequence is 16 residues long. Germline-derived CDR1 and CDR2 are SGHRS and YFSETQ. V was cut by 0 bases and J by 2 bases, with 14 bases left in between. This CDR3 reads CASSLDEGITQETQYF. The CDR3, as DNA: TGCGCCAGCAGCTTGGATGAAGGGATCACACAAGAGACCCAGTACTTC. The full variable domain, its missing parts supplied by reference TRBV5-1 and TRBJ2-5, is KAGVTQTPRYLIKTRGQQVTLSCSPISGHRSVSWYQQTPGQGLQFLFEYFSETQRNKGNFPGRFSGRQFSNSRSEMNVSTLELGDSALYLCASSLDEGITQETQYFGPGTRLLVL.

V gene TRBV2 combines with J gene TRBJ1-1; maybe TRBD1 (5 bases). Germline V gene sequence: CDR1 SNHLY, CDR2 FYNNEI. CDR3 size: 13 residues. The V gene lost 4 bases and the J gene lost 8 bases, with 14 bases spanning the gap. The CDR3 loop reads CASSAGRGREAFF. The CDR3 DNA is TGTGCCAGCAGTGCAGGGAGAGGCAGAGAAGCTTTCTTT. The complete variable domain, with remaining parts taken from reference TRBV2 and TRBJ1-1, reads EPEVTQTPSHQVTQMGQEVILRCVPISNHLYFYWYRQILGQKVEFLVSFYNNEISEKSEIFDDQFSVERPDGSNFTLKIRSTKLEDSAMYFCASSAGRGREAFFGQGTRLTVV.

The V and J genes are TRBV5-3 and TRBJ2-1; 14 bases fit TRBD2. TRBV5-3 is an ORF, with its function uncertain. The CDR3 has 21 residues. With 0 bases clipped from V and 0 bases from J, the junction kept 11 bases outside the gene matches. CDR3 sequence (DNA): TGTGCCAGAAGCTTGGGGATGGTGGGACTAGCGGGGGCCAGCTCCTACAATGAGCAGTTCTTC. Its translation: CARSLGMVGLAGASSYNEQFF.

V and J are TRBV29-1 and TRBJ1-2; D remains ambiguous. The germline V gene encodes CDR1 SQVTM and CDR2 ANQGSEA. Trimming took off 5 bases at V and 12 bases at J, with 7 bases between the two ends. The CDR3 length is 8 residues. In nucleotides, the CDR3 is TGCAGCGTTCCCAGAAACACCTTC. Residues: CSVPRNTF.

The chain joins TRBV7-2 to TRBJ1-2; D possibly corresponds to TRBD1 (5 bases). This CDR3 spans 13 amino acids. Per germline, CDR1 SGHTA and CDR2 FQGNSA. V lost 2 bases and J 7 bases, leaving 11 bases between the germline ends. CDR3: CASSLRGLGGYTF. The CDR3 DNA reads TGTGCCAGCAGCTTAAGGGGTTTAGGTGGCTACACCTTC.

The chain carries TRBV10-3 and TRBJ2-7; D remains ambiguous. This CDR3 contains 13 residues. CDR1 and CDR2 (germline): ENHRY, SYGVKD. With 5 bases removed from V and 2 bases from J, the gap between germline ends came to 10 bases. CDR3 sequence: CAISRIGTYEQYF. As DNA, the CDR3 is TGTGCCATCAGTAGGATAGGAACCTACGAGCAGTACTTC.

CDR3 amino acids: CASRGTINSPLHF. The CDR3 region has the DNA TGTGCCAGCAGGGGGACAATCAATTCACCCCTCCACTTT. The chain couples TRBV2 to TRBJ1-6; D perhaps matches TRBD1 (6 bases). Trimming left V 6 bases short and J 7 bases short, with 10 bases between. The CDR3 runs to 13 residues. Germline CDR1 and CDR2: SNHLY and FYNNEI.

The rearrangement links TRBV30 to TRBJ1-2; a possible D gene is TRBD1 (6 bases). The CDR3 is made up of 15 amino acids. Trimming left V 0 bases short and J 5 bases short, with 16 bases between. Germline V gene data show CDR1 as GTSNPN and CDR2 as SVGIG (reference sequence). CDR3 amino acids: CAWSVGGGAGYGYTF. The CDR3, as DNA: TGTGCCTGGAGTGTAGGTGGGGGCGCTGGGTATGGCTACACCTTC.

The V and J genes are TRBV19 and TRBJ1-5, with 10 bases identical to TRBD1. V dropped 5 bases and J dropped 3; count of bases not matched to a gene: 10. The CDR3 consists of 17 residues. Germline loops: CDR1 LNHDA, CDR2 SQIVND (reference sequence). DNA for the CDR3: TGTGCCAGTAGTCCCCGGGGACAGGGGTCCCCCAATCAGCCCCAGCATTTT. This sequence encodes CASSPRGQGSPNQPQHF.

The chain recombines TRBV19 with TRBJ2-3; 9 bases map to TRBD1. Looked up from germline, CDR1 is LNHDA and CDR2 is SQIVND (reference sequence). J gave up 11 bases and V 2 bases, and 11 bases lay outside the gene matches. The CDR3 runs to 15 residues. CDR3 sequence (DNA): TGTGCCAGTAGTATAACCGGGACAGGGTCTTTAGGGCAGTATTTT. It specifies CASSITGTGSLGQYF. Using reference TRBV19 and TRBJ2-3 for the parts outside the CDR3, the full variable domain is DGGITQSPKYLFRKEGQNVTLSCEQNLNHDAMYWYRQDPGQGLRLIYYSQIVNDFQKGDIAEGYSVSREKKESFPLTVTSAQKNPTAFYLCASSITGTGSLGQYFGPGTRLTVL.

The CDR3 nucleotides are TGCGCCAGCAGCTCCGGGACTAGCGGCGCCGTAGATACGCAGTATTTT. Its translation: CASSSGTSGAVDTQYF. The V and J genes are TRBV5-1 and TRBJ2-3, with TRBD2 matching over 11 bases. The CDR3 is made up of 16 amino acids. From germline, CDR1 is SGHRS and CDR2 YFSETQ. J gave up 5 bases and V 3 bases, and 8 bases lay outside the gene matches.

As to this clone: Other DNA sequences within the sample encode an identical CDR3. This chain uses TRBV6-5 with TRBJ1-3; a weak D match, TRBD1 (5 bases). CDR1 and CDR2 from the germline V gene are MNHEY and SVGAGI. The CDR3 sequence is 15 residues long. The V end lost 0 bases, the J end lost 1 base, and 7 bases lay between the germline ends. The CDR3 here is CASSYSGGSGNTIYF. The CDR3 DNA reads TGTGCCAGCAGTTACTCTGGGGGATCTGGAAACACCATATATTTT.

This clone has just one count. V usage is TRBV5-1 and J usage is TRBJ2-2, with 7 bases that match TRBD2. Germline CDR1 and CDR2: SGHRS and YFSETQ. This CDR3 region has 16 residues. The V and J ends lost 2 bases and 1 base, in that order; junction bases with no gene match: 5. CDR3 in DNA: TGCGCCAGCAGCTTCTTGAGCGGGATGAACACCGGGGAGCTGTTTTTT. This encodes CASSFLSGMNTGELFF.